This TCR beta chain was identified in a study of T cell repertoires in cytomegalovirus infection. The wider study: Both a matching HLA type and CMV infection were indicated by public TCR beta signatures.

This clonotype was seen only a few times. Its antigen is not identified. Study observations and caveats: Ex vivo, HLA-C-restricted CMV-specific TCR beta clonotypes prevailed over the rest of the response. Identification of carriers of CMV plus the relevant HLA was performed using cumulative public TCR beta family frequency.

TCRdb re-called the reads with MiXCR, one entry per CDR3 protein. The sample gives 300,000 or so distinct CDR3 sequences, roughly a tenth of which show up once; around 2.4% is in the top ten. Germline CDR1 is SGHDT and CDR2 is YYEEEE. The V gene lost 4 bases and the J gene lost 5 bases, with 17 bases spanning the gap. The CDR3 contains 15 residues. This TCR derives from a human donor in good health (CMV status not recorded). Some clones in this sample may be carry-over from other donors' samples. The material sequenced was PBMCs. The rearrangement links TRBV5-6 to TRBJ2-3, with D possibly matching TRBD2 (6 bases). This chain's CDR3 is CASSHNWGTGDTQYF. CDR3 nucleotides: TGTGCCAGCAGCCATAACTGGGGGACTGGAGATACGCAGTATTTT.